Detailed here is one T cell receptor beta chain. In the authors' workflow: Nucleated cell counts were estimated from reference gene primer amplification. Profiling relied on immunoSEQ multiplex PCR, and the TCRdb table lists in-frame clones only, not all of them. The V and J calls and clone size come from that table; D and trimming were worked out from the DNA. The repertoire holds about 42,000 clones, with 88% as singletons. The sample comes from a study of blood T cell repertoires in COVID-19. In the study overall: Italy, Spain and the United States were the sources of the convalescent and acute COVID-19 samples.

CDR1 and CDR2 from the germline V gene are SSHAT and FNYEAQ (reference sequence). The CDR3 consists of 16 residues. This TCR was recovered from a human donor in a cohort sampled during active COVID-19. The V and J genes are TRBV7-7 and TRBJ1-2; 12 nucleotides match TRBD1. Sequenced material: peripheral blood. The CDR3 loop reads CALTRDRGRGSWSYTF. In nucleotides, the CDR3 is TGTGCTCTCACCCGGGACAGGGGGCGAGGAAGTTGGAGCTACACCTTC.